This T cell receptor (beta chain) originates from a study of blood T cell repertoires in COVID-19. Categorization into cohorts depended on clinical history that participants reported. Per the authors' pipeline: Nucleated cell number was recorded as an estimate derived from reference gene primer amplification. Sequencing used immunoSEQ multiplex PCR; TCRdb keeps in-frame clones, though not all of them. The D gene and trimming were derived from the DNA, and the V and J assignments and clone size from that table. In the table there are fewer than 250,000 clones, approximately 86% of which are singletons. The CDR3 sequence is 12 residues long. Trimming stripped 2 bases from V and 5 bases from J, with 7 bases between. CDR1 is MDHEN and CDR2 is SYDVKM in the germline V gene. This clone was seen only once.

The clonotype was recovered from a middle-aged woman with acute COVID-19. The sample comprised PBMCs or T cells enriched from blood (not recorded which). V gene TRBV28 combines with J gene TRBJ2-7, with D possibly being TRBD1 (5 bases). CDR3 coding DNA: TGTGCCAGCAGTTTAAGACAGCACGAGCAGTACTTC. This encodes CASSLRQHEQYF.